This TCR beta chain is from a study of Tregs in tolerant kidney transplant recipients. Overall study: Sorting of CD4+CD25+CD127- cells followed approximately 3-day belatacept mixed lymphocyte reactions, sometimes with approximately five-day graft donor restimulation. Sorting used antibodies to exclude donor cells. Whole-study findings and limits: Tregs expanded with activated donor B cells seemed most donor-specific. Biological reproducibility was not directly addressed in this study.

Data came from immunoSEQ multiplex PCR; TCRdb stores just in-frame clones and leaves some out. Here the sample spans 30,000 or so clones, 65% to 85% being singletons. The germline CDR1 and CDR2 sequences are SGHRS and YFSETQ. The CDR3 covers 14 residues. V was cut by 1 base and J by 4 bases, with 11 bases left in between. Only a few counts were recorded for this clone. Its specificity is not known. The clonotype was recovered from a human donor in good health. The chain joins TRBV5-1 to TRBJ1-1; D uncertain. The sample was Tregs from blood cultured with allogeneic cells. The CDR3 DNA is TGCGCCAGCAGCTTGATTCCACCCATCACTGAAGCTTTCTTT. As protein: CASSLIPPITEAFF.